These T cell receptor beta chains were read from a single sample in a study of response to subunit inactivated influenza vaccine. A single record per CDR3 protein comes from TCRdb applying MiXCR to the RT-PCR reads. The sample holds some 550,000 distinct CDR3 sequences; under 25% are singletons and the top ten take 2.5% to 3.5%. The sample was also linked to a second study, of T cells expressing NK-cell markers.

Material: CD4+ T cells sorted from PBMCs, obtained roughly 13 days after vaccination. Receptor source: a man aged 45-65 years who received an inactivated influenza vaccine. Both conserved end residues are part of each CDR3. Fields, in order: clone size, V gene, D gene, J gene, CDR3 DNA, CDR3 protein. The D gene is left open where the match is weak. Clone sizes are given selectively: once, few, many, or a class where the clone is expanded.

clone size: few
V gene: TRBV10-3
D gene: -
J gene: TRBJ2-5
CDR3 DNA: TGTGCCATCAGTGAGAATAACCTCCAAGAGACCCAGTACTTC
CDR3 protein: CAISENNLQETQYF

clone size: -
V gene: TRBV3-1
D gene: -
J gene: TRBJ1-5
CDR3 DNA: TGTGCCAGCAGCCAAGGGGCCCGTAGCAATCAGCCCCAGCATTTT
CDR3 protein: CASSQGARSNQPQHF

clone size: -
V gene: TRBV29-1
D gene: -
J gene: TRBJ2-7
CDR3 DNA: TGCAGCGTGGAGGGGTGGGGTAGCTACGAGCAGTACTTC
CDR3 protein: CSVEGWGSYEQYF

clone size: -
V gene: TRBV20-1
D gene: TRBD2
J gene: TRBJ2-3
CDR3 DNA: TGCAGTGCTAGAGCGTGGACTAGCAGCACAGATACGCAGTATTTT
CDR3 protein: CSARAWTSSTDTQYF

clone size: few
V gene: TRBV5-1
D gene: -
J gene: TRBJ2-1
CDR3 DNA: TGCGCCAGCAGCTTGGAGGGTCAGGGATTCAATGAGCAGTTCTTC
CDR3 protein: CASSLEGQGFNEQFF

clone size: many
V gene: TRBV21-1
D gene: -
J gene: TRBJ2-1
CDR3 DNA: TGTGCCAGCAGCTTTCCGGGGGGGCGTTCTAATGAGCAGTTCTTC
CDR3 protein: CASSFPGGRSNEQFF

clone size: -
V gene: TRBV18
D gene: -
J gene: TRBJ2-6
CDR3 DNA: TGTGCCAGCTCACCACCGACAGCTTCTGGGGCCAACGTCCTGACTTTC
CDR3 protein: CASSPPTASGANVLTF

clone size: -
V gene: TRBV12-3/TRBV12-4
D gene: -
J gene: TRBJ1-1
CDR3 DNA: TGTGCCAGCAGTGCCCCGGCGAACACTGAAGCTTTCTTT
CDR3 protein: CASSAPANTEAFF

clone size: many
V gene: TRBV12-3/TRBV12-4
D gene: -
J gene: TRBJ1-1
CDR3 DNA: TGTGCCAGCAGTTTAGCCCCCATGAACACTGAAGCTTTCTTT
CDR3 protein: CASSLAPMNTEAFF

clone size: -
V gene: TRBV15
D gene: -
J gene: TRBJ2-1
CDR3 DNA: TGTGCCACCAGCAGAGCTAACCTTATTGGGCAGTTCTTC
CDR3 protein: CATSRANLIGQFF

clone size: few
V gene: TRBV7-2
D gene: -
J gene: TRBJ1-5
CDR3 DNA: TGTGCCAGCAGCCCCATTTGGAGCAATCAGCCCCAGCATTTT
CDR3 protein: CASSPIWSNQPQHF

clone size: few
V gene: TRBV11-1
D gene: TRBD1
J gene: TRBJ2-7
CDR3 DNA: TGTGCCAGCAGCATAAAACGAGACAGGGTCCCCTACGAGCAGTACTTC
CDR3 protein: CASSIKRDRVPYEQYF

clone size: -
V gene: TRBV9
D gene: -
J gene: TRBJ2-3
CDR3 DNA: TGTGCCAGCAGCGTAGAGGAAGATACGCAGTATTTT
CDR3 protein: CASSVEEDTQYF

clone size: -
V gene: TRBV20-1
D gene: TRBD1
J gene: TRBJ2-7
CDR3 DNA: TGCAGTGCTAGCGACAGGGGTATGGGGTACGAGCAGTACTTC
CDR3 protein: CSASDRGMGYEQYF

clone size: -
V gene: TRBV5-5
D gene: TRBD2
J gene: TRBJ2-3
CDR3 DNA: TGTGCCAGCAGCAGTCTAGCGGGAGGGCCAGGAGATACGCAGTATTTT
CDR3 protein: CASSSLAGGPGDTQYF

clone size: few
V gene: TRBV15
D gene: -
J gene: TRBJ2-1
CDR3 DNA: TGTGCCACCAGCAGAGATCTTGGTGAGCAGTTCTTC
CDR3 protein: CATSRDLGEQFF

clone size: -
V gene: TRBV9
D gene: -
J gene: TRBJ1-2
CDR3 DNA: TGTGCCAGCAGCGTAGGGACGGGGGACTATGGCTACACCTTC
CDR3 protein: CASSVGTGDYGYTF

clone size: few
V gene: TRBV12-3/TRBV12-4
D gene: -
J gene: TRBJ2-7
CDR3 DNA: TGTGCCAGCACCTTCGATAGGGTCGAGCAGTACTTC
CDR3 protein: CASTFDRVEQYF

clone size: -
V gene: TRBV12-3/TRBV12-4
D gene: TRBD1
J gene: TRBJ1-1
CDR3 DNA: TGTGCCAGCACCACCGGGACAGCAAACACTGAAGCTTTCTTT
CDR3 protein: CASTTGTANTEAFF

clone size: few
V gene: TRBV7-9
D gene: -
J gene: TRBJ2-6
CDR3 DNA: TGTGCCAGCACCAAGCGCGGGGCCAACGTCCTGACTTTC
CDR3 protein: CASTKRGANVLTF

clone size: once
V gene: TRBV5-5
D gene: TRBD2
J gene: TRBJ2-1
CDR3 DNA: TGTGCCAGCAGCTCGACCGGGACTAGCGGGGGAAATGAGCAGTTCTTC
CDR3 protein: CASSSTGTSGGNEQFF

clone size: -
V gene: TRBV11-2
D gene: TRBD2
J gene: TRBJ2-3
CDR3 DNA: TGTGCCACTTCCCTTAGCGGGGGGTCTTCTAGCACAGATACGCAGTATTTT
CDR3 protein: CATSLSGGSSSTDTQYF

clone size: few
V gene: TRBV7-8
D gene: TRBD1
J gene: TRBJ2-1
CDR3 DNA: TGTGCCAGCAGCCCAGAAAGGACAGGGGGCGCCCATGAGCAGTTCTTC
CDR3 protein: CASSPERTGGAHEQFF

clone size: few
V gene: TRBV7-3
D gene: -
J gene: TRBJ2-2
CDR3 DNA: TGTGCCAGCAGCTCCCAATCGAACACCGGGGAGCTGTTTTTT
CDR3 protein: CASSSQSNTGELFF

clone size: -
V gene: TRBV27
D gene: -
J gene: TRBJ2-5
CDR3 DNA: TGTGCCAGCAGTCCCGGGGCCATGGAGCAAGAGACCCAGTACTTC
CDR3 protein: CASSPGAMEQETQYF

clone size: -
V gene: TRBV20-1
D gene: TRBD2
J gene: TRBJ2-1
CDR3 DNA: TGCAGTGCTAGAGATCTCCGCCGACTAGCGGGAAATGAGCAGTTCTTC
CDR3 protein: CSARDLRRLAGNEQFF

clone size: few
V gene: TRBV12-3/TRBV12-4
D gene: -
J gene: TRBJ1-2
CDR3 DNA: TGTGCCAGCTTCCGCTCTACCTCCCAGGCCCTGGGCTACACCTTC
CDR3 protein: CASFRSTSQALGYTF

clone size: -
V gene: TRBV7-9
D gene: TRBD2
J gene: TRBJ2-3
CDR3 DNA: TGTGCCAGCAGCCTGGGACTAGCGAGACTCACAGATACGCAGTATTTT
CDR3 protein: CASSLGLARLTDTQYF

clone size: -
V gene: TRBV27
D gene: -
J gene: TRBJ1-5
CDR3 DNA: TGTGCCAGAAGTTTTGTCAGGGGACCTCAGCCCCAGCATTTT
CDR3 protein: CARSFVRGPQPQHF

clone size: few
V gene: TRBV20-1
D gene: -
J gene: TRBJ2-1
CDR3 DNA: TGCAGTGCTAGAGGGTCCGCGTCTCGGGGCTACAATGAGCAGTTCTTC
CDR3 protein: CSARGSASRGYNEQFF

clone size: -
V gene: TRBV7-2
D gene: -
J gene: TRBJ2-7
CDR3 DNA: TGTGCCAGCAGCTTCGAAGACAGAACCTACGAGCAGTACTTC
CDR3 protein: CASSFEDRTYEQYF

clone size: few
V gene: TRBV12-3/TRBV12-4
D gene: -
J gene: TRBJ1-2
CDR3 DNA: TGTGCCAGCAGTTTCGTCGGACAAGCCGGGGGCTACACCTTC
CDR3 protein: CASSFVGQAGGYTF

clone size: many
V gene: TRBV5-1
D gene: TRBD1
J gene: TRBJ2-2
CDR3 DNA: TGTGCCAGCAGGGGACAGGATACCGGGGAGCTGTTTTTT
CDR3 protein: CASRGQDTGELFF

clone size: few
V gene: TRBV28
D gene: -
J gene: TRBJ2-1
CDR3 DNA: TGTGCCAGCAGTATTCAGGGGGGGAATTACAATGAGCAGTTCTTC
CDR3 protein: CASSIQGGNYNEQFF

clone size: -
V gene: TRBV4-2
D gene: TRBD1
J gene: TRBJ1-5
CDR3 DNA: TGTGCCAGCAGCCAAGCGGTACGAGGGGGCGGCAATCAGCCCCAGCATTTT
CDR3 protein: CASSQAVRGGGNQPQHF

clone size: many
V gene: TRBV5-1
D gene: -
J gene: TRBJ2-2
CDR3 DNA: TGCGCCAGCAGCCCGACCCCGGGGTCCGGGGAGCTGTTTTTT
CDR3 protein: CASSPTPGSGELFF

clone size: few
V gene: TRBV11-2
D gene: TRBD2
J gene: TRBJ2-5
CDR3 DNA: TGTGCCAGCAGCTTGGACCTAGCGGGCCAACGGTACTTC
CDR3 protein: CASSLDLAGQRYF

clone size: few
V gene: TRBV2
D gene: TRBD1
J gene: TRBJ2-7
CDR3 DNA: TGTGCCAGCAGTCCGGACAGGGGGTTACTCTACGAGCAGTACTTC
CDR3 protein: CASSPDRGLLYEQYF

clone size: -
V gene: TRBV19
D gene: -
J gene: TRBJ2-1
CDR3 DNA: TGTGCCAGTAGTGCTGGGGCTAGCAATGAGCAGTTCTTC
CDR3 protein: CASSAGASNEQFF

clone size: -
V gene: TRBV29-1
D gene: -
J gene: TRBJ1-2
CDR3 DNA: TGCAGCGTTGACTCCGGCTGGTATGGCTACACCTTC
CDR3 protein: CSVDSGWYGYTF

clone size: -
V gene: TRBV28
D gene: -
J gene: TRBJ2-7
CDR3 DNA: TGTGCCAGCCTAGGTAAACCGGACTACGAGCAGTACTTC
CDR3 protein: CASLGKPDYEQYF

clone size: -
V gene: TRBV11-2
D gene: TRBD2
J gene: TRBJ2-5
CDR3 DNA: TGTGCCAGCAATAGGGGGACTAGCAGTGAGACCCAGTACTTC
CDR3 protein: CASNRGTSSETQYF

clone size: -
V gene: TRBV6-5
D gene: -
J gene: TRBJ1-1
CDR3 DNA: TGTGCCAGCAGAACTAAATGGGCTGAAGCTTTCTTT
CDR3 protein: CASRTKWAEAFF

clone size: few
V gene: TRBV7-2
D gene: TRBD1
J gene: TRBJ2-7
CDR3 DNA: TGTGCCAGCAGCGTGGGACAGTCCTACGAGCAGTACTTC
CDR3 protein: CASSVGQSYEQYF

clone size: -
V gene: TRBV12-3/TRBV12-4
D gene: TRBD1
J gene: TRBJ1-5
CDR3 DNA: TGTGCCAGCAGTTTCTGGGACAGGGGTCAGCCCCAGCATTTT
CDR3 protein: CASSFWDRGQPQHF

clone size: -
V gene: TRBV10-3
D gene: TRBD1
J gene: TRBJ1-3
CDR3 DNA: TGTGCCATCAGCCCTGGACAGGGCTCTGGAAACACCATATATTTT
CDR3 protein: CAISPGQGSGNTIYF

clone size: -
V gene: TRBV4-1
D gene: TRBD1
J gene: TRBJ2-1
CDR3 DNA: TGCGCCAGCAGCCAAGGGGACAGGGGTGAGCAGTTCTTC
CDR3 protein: CASSQGDRGEQFF

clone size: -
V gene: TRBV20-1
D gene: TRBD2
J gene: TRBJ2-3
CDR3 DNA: TGCAGTGCTATTCCGGGACTAGCGGGGAGCACAGATACGCAGTATTTT
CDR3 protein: CSAIPGLAGSTDTQYF

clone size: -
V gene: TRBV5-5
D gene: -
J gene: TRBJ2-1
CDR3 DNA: TGTGCCAGCAGCTTGAGCCGGGGGGCTTCCAACTCCTACAATGAGCAGTTCTTC
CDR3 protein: CASSLSRGASNSYNEQFF

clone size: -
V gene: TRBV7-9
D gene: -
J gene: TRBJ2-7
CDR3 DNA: TGTGCCAGCAGCAAAGGGTCCCTGACAGCTTCCTACGAGCAGTACTTC
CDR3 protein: CASSKGSLTASYEQYF

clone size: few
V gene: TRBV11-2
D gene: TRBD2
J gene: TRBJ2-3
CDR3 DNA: TGTGCCAGCAGCTTATTCCTCCTTAGCGGGAGTAGGGCAGATACGCAGTATTTT
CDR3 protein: CASSLFLLSGSRADTQYF

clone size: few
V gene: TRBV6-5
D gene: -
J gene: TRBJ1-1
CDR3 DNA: TGTGCCAGCAGTTACTCTATGGGGGGCACTGAAGCTTTCTTT
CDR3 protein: CASSYSMGGTEAFF

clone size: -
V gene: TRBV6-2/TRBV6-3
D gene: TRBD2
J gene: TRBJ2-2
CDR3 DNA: TGTGCCAGCAGTACCGACGAGAGCGGGGGGACCGGTGCGAACACCGGGGAGCTGTTTTTT
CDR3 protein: CASSTDESGGTGANTGELFF

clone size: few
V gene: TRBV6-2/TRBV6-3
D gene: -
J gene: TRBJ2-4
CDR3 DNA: TGTGCCAGCAGCGACCCGGGAAGATTAGCCAAAAACATTCAGTACTTC
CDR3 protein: CASSDPGRLAKNIQYF

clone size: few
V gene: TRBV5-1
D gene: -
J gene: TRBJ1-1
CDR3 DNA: TGCGCCAGCAGCTTGGCCGTCGACCTAGCGAACACTGAAGCTTTCTTT
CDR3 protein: CASSLAVDLANTEAFF